This T cell receptor (beta chain) was retrieved from a study of beta chain features in type 1 diabetes. Study-wide findings and caveats: Any HLA type influence on TCRB rearrangement was left unresolved here. Naive, central memory and Treg TCRB repertoires seemed to resemble each other more closely in patients than they did in healthy donors. VDJ junctions in type 1 diabetes patients carried more deletions and fewer insertions.

Expressed TCRB transcripts were sequenced, since all the RNA that had been isolated was reverse transcribed. Some clones are missing from TCRdb's copy, which holds only in-frame ones; the method was immunoSEQ multiplex PCR. The table includes hundreds of thousands of clones, 10% to 15% detected once. There was one heparinised blood draw per donor, averaging roughly 100 mL. V was clipped by 2 bases and J by 2 bases, with 12 bases between them. The CDR3 has 15 residues. A few counts support this clone. Its specificity is not known. Material for sequencing was naive CD4+ T cells from blood. This receptor was identified in a man aged 18 to 30 in good health. This chain uses TRBV23-1 with TRBJ1-1; D is possibly TRBD1 (5 bases). TRBV23-1 is reported as an ORF; its role is uncertain. CDR3: CASSQQEQGNTEAFF. DNA of the CDR3: TGCGCCAGCAGTCAACAGGAGCAGGGTAACACTGAAGCTTTCTTT.